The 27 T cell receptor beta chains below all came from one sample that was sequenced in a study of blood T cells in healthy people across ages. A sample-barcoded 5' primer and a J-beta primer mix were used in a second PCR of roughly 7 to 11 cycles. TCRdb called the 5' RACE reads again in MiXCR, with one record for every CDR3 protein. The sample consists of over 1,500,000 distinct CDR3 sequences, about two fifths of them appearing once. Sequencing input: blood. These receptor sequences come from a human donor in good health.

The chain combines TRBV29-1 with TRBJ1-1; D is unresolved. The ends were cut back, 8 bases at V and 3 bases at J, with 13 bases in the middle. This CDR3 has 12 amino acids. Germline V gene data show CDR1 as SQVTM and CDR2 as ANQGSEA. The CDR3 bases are TGCAGCACGAGAGGGATGCACACTGAAGCTTTCTTT. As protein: CSTRGMHTEAFF.

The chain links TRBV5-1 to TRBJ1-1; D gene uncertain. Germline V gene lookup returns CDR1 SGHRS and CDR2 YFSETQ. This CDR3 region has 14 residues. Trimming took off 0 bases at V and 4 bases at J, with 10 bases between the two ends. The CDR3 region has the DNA TGCGCCAGCAGCTTGGAGCTGCCGGGCACTGAAGCTTTCTTT. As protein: CASSLELPGTEAFF.

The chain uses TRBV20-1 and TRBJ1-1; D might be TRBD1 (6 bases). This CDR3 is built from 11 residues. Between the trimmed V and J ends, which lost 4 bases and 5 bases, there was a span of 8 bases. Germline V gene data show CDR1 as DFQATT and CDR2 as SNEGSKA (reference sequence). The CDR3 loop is CSAKGGTEAFF. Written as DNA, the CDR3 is TGCAGTGCTAAGGGGGGTACTGAAGCTTTCTTT.

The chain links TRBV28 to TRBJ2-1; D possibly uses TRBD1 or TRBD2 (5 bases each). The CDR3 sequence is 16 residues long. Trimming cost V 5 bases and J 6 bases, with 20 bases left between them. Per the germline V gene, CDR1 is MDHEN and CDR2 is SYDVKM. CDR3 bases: TGTGCCAGCAGTCCAAACTACGGGACCCGAATCAATGAGCAGTTCTTC. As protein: CASSPNYGTRINEQFF.

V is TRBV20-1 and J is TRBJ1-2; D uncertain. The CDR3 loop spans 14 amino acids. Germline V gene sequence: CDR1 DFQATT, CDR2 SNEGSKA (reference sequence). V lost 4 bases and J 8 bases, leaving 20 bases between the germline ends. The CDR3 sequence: CSAIPALLTWGYTF. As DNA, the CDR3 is TGCAGTGCTATCCCAGCCCTACTTACGTGGGGCTACACCTTC.

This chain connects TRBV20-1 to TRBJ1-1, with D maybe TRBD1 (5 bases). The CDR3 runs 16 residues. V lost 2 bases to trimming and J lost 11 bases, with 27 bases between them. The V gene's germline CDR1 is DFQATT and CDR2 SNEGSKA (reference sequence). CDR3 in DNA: TGCAGTGCTAGAATCTTGGGCAGGGCCCTACGCCCGGTGGCTTTCTTT. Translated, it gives CSARILGRALRPVAFF.

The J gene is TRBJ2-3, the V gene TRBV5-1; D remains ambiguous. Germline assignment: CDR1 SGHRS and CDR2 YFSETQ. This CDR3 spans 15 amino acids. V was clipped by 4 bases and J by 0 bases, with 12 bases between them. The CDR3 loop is CASSTQSLSTDTQYF. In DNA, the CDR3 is TGCGCCAGCAGCACCCAGAGCTTAAGCACAGATACGCAGTATTTT.

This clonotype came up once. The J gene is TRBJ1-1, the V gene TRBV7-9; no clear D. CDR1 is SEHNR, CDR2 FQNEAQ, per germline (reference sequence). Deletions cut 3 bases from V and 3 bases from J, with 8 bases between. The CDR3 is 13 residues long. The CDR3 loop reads CASSFVSHTEAFF. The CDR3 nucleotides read TGTGCCAGCAGCTTTGTCAGCCACACTGAAGCTTTCTTT.

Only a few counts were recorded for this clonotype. The DNA of the CDR3 is TGCAGCGTTTCGGGACAGGGTACTGAAAAACTGTTTTTT. It specifies CSVSGQGTEKLFF. The chain couples TRBV29-1 to TRBJ1-4; 9 positions match TRBD1. Germline V gene data show CDR1 as SQVTM and CDR2 as ANQGSEA. Losses at the gene ends were 5 bases for V and 7 bases for J; bases not matched to a gene: 5. The CDR3 length is 13 residues. Based on the CDR3 plus reference TRBV29-1 and TRBJ1-4, the full variable domain is SAVISQKPSRDICQRGTSLTIQCQVDSQVTMMFWYRQQPGQSLTLIATANQGSEATYESGFVIDKFPISRPNLTFSTLTVSNMSPEDSSIYLCSVSGQGTEKLFFGSGTQLSVL.

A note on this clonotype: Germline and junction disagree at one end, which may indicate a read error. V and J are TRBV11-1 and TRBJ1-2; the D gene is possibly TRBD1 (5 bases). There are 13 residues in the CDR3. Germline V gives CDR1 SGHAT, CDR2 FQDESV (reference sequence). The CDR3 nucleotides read TGTGCCTGCAGCTTAACTCCAGGGAATGGCTACACCTTC. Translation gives CACSLTPGNGYTF. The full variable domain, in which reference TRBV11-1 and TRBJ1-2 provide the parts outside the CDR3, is EAEVAQSPRYKITEKSQAVAFWCDPISGHATLYWYRQILGQGPELLVQFQDESVVDDSQLPKDRFSAERLKGVDSTLKIQPAELGDSAMYLCACSLTPGNGYTFGSGTRLTVV.

The CDR3, as DNA: TGCGCCAGCAGCCAAGGCTCCACAGGGCGAGAGACCCAGTACTTC. Translated, it gives CASSQGSTGRETQYF. The genes are TRBV4-1 and TRBJ2-5; D may be TRBD1 (6 bases). The V end was cut by 1 base, the J end by 4 bases, with 13 bases between. The CDR3 has 15 residues. The germline V gene encodes CDR1 MGHRA and CDR2 YSYEKL.

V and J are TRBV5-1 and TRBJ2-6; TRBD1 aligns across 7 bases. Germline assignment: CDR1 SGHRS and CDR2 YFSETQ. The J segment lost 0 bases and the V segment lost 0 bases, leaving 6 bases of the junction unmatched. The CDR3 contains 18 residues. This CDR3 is CASSLVGPGGSGANVLTF. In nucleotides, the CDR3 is TGCGCCAGCAGCTTGGTGGGGCCAGGGGGCTCTGGGGCCAACGTCCTGACTTTC.

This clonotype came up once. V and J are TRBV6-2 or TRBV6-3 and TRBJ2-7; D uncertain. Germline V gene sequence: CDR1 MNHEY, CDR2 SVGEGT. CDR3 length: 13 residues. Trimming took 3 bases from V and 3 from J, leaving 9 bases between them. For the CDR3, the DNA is TGTGCCAGCAGTTATCACCGAGTCTACGAGCAGTACGTC. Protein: CASSYHRVYEQYV.

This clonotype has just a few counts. CDR3 loop: CSASPGYSTDTQYF. The CDR3 DNA reads TGCAGTGCTAGTCCGGGCTATAGCACAGATACGCAGTATTTT. This chain joins TRBV20-1 and TRBJ2-3; D unresolved. The CDR3 is made up of 14 amino acids. V lost 3 bases, J lost 0 bases, and 10 bases lay in between. Germline-derived CDR1 and CDR2 are DFQATT and SNEGSKA (reference sequence).

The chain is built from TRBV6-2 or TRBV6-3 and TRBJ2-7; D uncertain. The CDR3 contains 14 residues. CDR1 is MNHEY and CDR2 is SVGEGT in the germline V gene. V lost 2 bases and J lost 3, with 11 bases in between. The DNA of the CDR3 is TGTGCCAGCAGTTACGCCGGAGTTAGCTACGAGCAGTACTTC. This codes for CASSYAGVSYEQYF.

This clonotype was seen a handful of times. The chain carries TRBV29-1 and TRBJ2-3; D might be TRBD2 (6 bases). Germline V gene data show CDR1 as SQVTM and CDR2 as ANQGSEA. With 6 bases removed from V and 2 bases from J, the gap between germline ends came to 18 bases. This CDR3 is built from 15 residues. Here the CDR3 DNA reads TGCAGCGTCCCCGCGGGGCGGGGATTCACAGATACGCAGTATTTT. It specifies CSVPAGRGFTDTQYF.

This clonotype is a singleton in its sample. The CDR3 loop reads CASSLTAGQPQHF. The CDR3 region has the DNA TGTGCCAGCAGCTTAACAGCGGGTCAGCCCCAGCATTTT. The chain employs TRBV7-3 and TRBJ1-5; no clear D. Between the trimmed V and J ends, which lost 0 bases and 6 bases, there was a span of 6 bases. The CDR3 runs to 13 residues. In germline, CDR1 is SGHTA, CDR2 FQGTGA.

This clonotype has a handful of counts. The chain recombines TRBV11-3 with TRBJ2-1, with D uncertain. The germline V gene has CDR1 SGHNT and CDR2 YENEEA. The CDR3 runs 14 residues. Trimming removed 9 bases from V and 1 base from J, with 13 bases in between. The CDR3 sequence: CASLGQLSYNEQFF. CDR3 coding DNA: TGTGCCAGTTTGGGCCAGCTATCCTACAATGAGCAGTTCTTC.

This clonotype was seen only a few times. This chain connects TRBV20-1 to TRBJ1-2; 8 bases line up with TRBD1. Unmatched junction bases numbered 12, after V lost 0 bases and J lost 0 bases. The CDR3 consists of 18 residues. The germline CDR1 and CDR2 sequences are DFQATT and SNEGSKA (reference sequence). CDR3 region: CSARDGGTGQRANYGYTF. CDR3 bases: TGCAGTGCTAGAGATGGAGGGACAGGCCAACGAGCTAACTATGGCTACACCTTC.

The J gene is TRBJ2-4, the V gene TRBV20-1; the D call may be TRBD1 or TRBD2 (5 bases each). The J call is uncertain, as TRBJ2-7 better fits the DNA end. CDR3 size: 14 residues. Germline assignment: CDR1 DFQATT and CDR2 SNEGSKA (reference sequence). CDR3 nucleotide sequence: TGCAGTGCCGGGGAGAGGGGAAGGTCCTACGAGCAGTACTTC. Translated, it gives CSAGERGRSYEQYF.

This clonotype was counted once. This CDR3 is CASSVNPLSSYNSPLHF. CDR3 coding DNA: TGTGCCAGCAGCGTTAACCCACTGAGCTCCTATAATTCACCCCTCCACTTT. The chain employs TRBV9 and TRBJ1-6; D uncertain. Per germline, CDR1 SGDLS and CDR2 YYNGEE. The CDR3 consists of 17 residues. V lost 2 bases and J 0 bases, leaving 12 bases between the germline ends.

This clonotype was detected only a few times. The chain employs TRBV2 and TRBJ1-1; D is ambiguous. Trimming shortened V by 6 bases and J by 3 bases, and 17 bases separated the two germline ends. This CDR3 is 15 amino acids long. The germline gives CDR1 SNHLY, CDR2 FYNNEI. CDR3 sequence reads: CASRQRAYGDTEAFF. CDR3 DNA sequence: TGTGCCAGCAGACAACGGGCCTACGGGGACACTGAAGCTTTCTTT.

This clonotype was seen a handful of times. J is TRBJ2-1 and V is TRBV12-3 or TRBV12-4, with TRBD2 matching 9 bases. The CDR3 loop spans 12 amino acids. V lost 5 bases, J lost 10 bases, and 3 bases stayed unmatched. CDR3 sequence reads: CASSPGLAEQFF. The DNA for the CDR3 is TGTGCCAGCAGTCCAGGACTAGCGGAGCAGTTCTTC.

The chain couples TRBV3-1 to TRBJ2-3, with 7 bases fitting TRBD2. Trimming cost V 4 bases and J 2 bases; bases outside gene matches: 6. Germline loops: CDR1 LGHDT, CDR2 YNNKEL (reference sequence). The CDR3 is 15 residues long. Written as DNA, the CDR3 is TGTGCCAGCAGCCCTCCGGGACTACACACAGATACGCAGTATTTT. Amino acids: CASSPPGLHTDTQYF.

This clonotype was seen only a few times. CDR3: CASSLSMGQVEKLFF. The CDR3 DNA sequence: TGTGCCAGCAGCTTGTCCATGGGACAAGTCGAAAAACTGTTTTTT. The rearrangement uses TRBV11-2 and TRBJ1-4; a weak D match, TRBD1 (6 bases). CDR1 SGHAT and CDR2 FQNNGV come from the germline V gene. The CDR3 contains 15 residues. Trimming cost V 3 bases and J 8 bases, with 16 bases left between them.

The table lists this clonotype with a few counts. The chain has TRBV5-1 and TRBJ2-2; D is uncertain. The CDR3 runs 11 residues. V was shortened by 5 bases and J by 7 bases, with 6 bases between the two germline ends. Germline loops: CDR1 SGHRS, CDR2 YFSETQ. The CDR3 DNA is TGCGCCAGCAGGGAAAACGGGGAGCTGTTTTTT. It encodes CASRENGELFF.

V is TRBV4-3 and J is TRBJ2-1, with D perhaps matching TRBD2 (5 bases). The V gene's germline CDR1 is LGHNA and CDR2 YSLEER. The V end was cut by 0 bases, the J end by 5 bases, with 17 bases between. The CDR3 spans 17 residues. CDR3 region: CASSQDPFYSENNEQFF. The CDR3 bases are TGCGCCAGCAGCCAAGATCCGTTCTATAGCGAAAACAATGAGCAGTTCTTC.